The T cell receptor beta chain under discussion was sequenced for a study of T cell repertoires in cytomegalovirus infection. There are 12 residues in the CDR3. V shed 11 bases and J shed 5 bases, with 13 bases lying between them. Germline loops: CDR1 ENHRY, CDR2 SYGVKD. TCRdb reprocessed the reads via MiXCR and lists one record per CDR3 protein. The sample contains some 480,000 distinct CDR3 sequences, 30% to 40% of which appear only once. This clonotype was counted a few times. Antigen: not known. This sequence originates from a human donor in good health (CMV status not recorded). Some clones in this sample may be carry-over from other donors' samples. This specimen consisted of cultured PBMCs, obtained from culture after CMV antigen stimulation. The chain couples TRBV10-3 to TRBJ1-5, with TRBD1 as a possible D gene (5 bases). CDR3 loop: CAVAGTYQPQHF. The CDR3 bases are TGTGCCGTTGCGGGGACTTATCAGCCCCAGCATTTT.